What follows are 14 T cell receptor beta chains derived from one specimen sequenced in a study of blood T cell repertoires in COVID-19. Data came from immunoSEQ multiplex PCR; TCRdb stores just in-frame clones and leaves some out. This sample has 350,000 to 400,000 clones; nearly 90% occur once, and the top ten carry 6.5% to 8%. The sequencing sample was made of peripheral blood. All receptors derive from a man between 18 and 35 years old with active or convalescent COVID-19.

This clone has a handful of counts. This sequence joins TRBV6-1 and TRBJ1-2; 8 bases agree with TRBD1. CDR1 and CDR2 from the germline V gene are MNHNS and SASEGT. Unmatched junction bases numbered 13, after V lost 4 bases and J lost 6 bases. This CDR3 has 16 amino acids. DNA of the CDR3: TGTGCCAGCAGTGTTTTAGAGTCGCCAGGGGGCGATGGCTACACCTTC. Translating gives CASSVLESPGGDGYTF.

J is TRBJ1-4 and V is TRBV5-1; the match to TRBD1 covers 8 bases. V was pared by 0 bases and J by 6 bases, with 7 bases of the junction left unmatched. The germline V gene has CDR1 SGHRS and CDR2 YFSETQ. This CDR3 has 16 amino acids. The CDR3 protein is CASSLVGPGGDEKLFF. In DNA, the CDR3 is TGCGCCAGCAGCTTGGTGGGGCCAGGGGGCGATGAAAAACTGTTTTTT.

The CDR3 loop reads CASSSQGVSSYEQYF. For the CDR3, the DNA is TGTGCCAGCAGTTCCCAGGGTGTGAGCTCCTACGAGCAGTACTTC. This chain connects TRBV6-5 to TRBJ2-7; the D gene is possibly TRBD1 (5 bases). The CDR3 length is 15 residues. Per germline, CDR1 MNHEY and CDR2 SVGAGI. Trimming left V 4 bases short and J 0 bases short, with 13 bases between.

On this clone itself: One end of the junction fails to match germline, which may point to a read error. V usage is TRBV6-6 and J usage is TRBJ1-3, with TRBD1 matching over 9 bases. Germline CDR1 MNHNY, CDR2 SVGAGI (reference sequence). The CDR3 runs to 14 residues. As DNA, the CDR3 is TGTGCCAGCAACACGCCGGGACAGGGAAGCACCATATATTTT. It codes for CASNTPGQGSTIYF.

Of note for this clone: A read error may produce the germline difference seen at one junction end. The chain combines TRBV7-7 with TRBJ2-1; the D is unclear. This CDR3 contains 15 residues. Looked up from germline, CDR1 is SSHAT and CDR2 is FNYEAQ (reference sequence). CDR3 coding DNA: TGTGCTAGCAGCTTAGGTCCCAGTACAGACAATGAGCAGTTCTTC. Translation gives CASSLGPSTDNEQFF.

This chain links TRBV18 with TRBJ2-2; D possibly corresponds to TRBD1 (6 bases). Deletions cut 7 bases from V and 1 base from J, with 10 bases between. CDR1 is KGHSH, CDR2 LQKENI, per germline. The CDR3 spans 14 residues. DNA for the CDR3: TGTGCCAGCTGTGGACAGAAGAACACCGGGGAGCTGTTTTTT. This translates into CASCGQKNTGELFF.

The V gene is TRBV19, the J gene TRBJ1-5, with unresolved D. CDR1 and CDR2 (germline): LNHDA, SQIVND (reference sequence). V lost 3 bases and J lost 0, with 9 bases in between. This CDR3 is 15 amino acids long. CDR3 amino acids: CASSISGYSNQPQHF. CDR3 DNA: TGTGCCAGTAGTATTTCCGGTTATAGCAATCAGCCCCAGCATTTT.

The J gene is TRBJ2-2, the V gene TRBV14; TRBD2 matches at 12 bases. The J segment lost 2 bases and the V segment lost 6 bases, leaving 7 bases of the junction unmatched. Per the germline V gene, CDR1 is SGHDN and CDR2 is FVKESK. The CDR3 runs 17 residues. The CDR3 reads CASSRRTSGINTGELFF. Here the CDR3 DNA reads TGTGCCAGCAGTCGTAGGACTAGCGGGATCAACACCGGGGAGCTGTTTTTT.

The chain has TRBV28 and TRBJ1-5, with 7 bases identical to TRBD1. The germline V gene has CDR1 MDHEN and CDR2 SYDVKM. The CDR3 totals 15 residues. V lost 2 bases and J lost 5; bases outside the gene matches: 6. Here the CDR3 reads CASSLNRGTHQPQHF. The CDR3 DNA reads as TGTGCCAGCAGTTTAAACAGGGGAACACATCAGCCCCAGCATTTT. The variable domain in full, with the rest retrieved from reference TRBV28 and TRBJ1-5, is DVKVTQSSRYLVKRTGEKVFLECVQDMDHENMFWYRQDPGLGLRLIYFSYDVKMKEKGDIPEGYSVSREKKERFSLILESASTNQTSMYLCASSLNRGTHQPQHFGDGTRLSIL.

This clone was picked up a small number of times. The chain employs TRBV7-6 and TRBJ2-7; 7 nucleotides align to TRBD2. The CDR3 length is 16 residues. Germline-derived CDR1 and CDR2 are SGHVS and FNYEAQ. V dropped 1 base and J dropped 0; count of bases not matched to a gene: 6. The CDR3 DNA follows: TGTGCCAGCAGCTTAGGACTAGCCTCGAGCTCCTACGAGCAGTACTTC. Residues: CASSLGLASSSYEQYF. Together with reference TRBV7-6 and TRBJ2-7, the CDR3 gives the full variable domain: GAGVSQSPRYKVTKRGQDVALRCDPISGHVSLYWYRQALGQGPEFLTYFNYEAQQDKSGLPNDRFSAERPEGSISTLTIQRTEQRDSAMYRCASSLGLASSSYEQYFGPGTRLTVT.

This rearrangement joins TRBV9 to TRBJ1-1; D gene unclear. V was trimmed by 3 bases and J by 0 bases, leaving 9 bases between them. CDR3 size: 14 residues. CDR1 and CDR2 (germline): SGDLS, YYNGEE. CDR3 nucleotide sequence: TGTGCCAGCAGCGCAGGACTGATGAACACTGAAGCTTTCTTT. This translates into CASSAGLMNTEAFF.

The chain's CDR3 is CASSLGLKTGYGYTF. The CDR3 DNA reads TGTGCCAGCAGCTTAGGGTTAAAGACGGGCTATGGCTACACCTTC. This chain links TRBV7-2 with TRBJ1-2; D unresolved. V lost 1 base, J lost 4 bases, and 13 bases lay in between. Germline CDR1 and CDR2: SGHTA and FQGNSA. This CDR3 comprises 15 residues.

The chain joins TRBV11-2 to TRBJ2-7; the D gene is possibly TRBD1 (7 bases). Trimming shortened V by 4 bases and J by 3 bases, and 13 bases separated the two germline ends. Germline loops: CDR1 SGHAT, CDR2 FQNNGV. The CDR3 runs to 14 residues. This chain's CDR3 is CASSSGDRNYEQYF. CDR3 sequence (DNA): TGTGCCAGCAGCTCGGGGGACAGAAACTACGAGCAGTACTTC.

This clone was found once. V usage is TRBV27 and J usage is TRBJ2-7; D uncertain. This CDR3 contains 13 residues. Germline CDR1 and CDR2: MNHEY and SMNVEV (reference sequence). V lost 4 bases and J 1 base, leaving 8 bases between the germline ends. The CDR3 reads CASSSNPSYEQYF. CDR3 bases: TGTGCCAGCAGTTCTAACCCTTCCTACGAGCAGTACTTC.